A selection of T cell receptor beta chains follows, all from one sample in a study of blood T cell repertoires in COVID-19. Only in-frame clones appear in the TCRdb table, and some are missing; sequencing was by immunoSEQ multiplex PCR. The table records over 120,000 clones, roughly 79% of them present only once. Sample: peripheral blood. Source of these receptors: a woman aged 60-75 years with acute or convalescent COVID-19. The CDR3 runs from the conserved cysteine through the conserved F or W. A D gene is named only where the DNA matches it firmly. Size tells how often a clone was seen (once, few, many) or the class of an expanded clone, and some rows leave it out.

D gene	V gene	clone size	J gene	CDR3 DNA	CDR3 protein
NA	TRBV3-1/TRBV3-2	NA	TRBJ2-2	TGTGCCAGCAGCCAAATGGGGGGCGGGGAGCTGTTTTTT	CASSQMGGGELFF
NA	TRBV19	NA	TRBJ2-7	TGTGCCAGTAGTGGCAGCGGCATCGACTACGAGCAGTACTTC	CASSGSGIDYEQYF
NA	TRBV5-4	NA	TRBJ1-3	TGTGCCAGCAGCTACCTTAGTGGCTCTGGAAACACCATATATTTT	CASSYLSGSGNTIYF
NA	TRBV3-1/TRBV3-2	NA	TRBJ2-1	TGTGCCAGCAGCCAACCGCAAACGGGACTCAGGCATGAGCAGTTCTTC	CASSQPQTGLRHEQFF
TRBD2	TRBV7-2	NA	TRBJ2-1	TGTGCCAGCAGCTTAGAGGGGACTAGCGGCGCCTACAATGAGCAGTTCTTC	CASSLEGTSGAYNEQFF
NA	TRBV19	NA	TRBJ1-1	TGTGCCAGTAGTCGTCGGTCGGGCACTGAAGCTTTCTTT	CASSRRSGTEAFF
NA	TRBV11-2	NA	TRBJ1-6	TGTGCCAGCAGCGCGGGGGGCAACGCCCTCCACTTT	CASSAGGNALHF
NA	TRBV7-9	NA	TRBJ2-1	TGTGCCAGCAGCCCAGGTCGAAGCTCCTACAATGAGCAGTTCTTC	CASSPGRSSYNEQFF
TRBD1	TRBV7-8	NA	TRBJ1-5	TGTGCCAGCAGCGCCCGGGAGACAGGGGTGGTAAATCAGCCCCAGCATTTT	CASSARETGVVNQPQHF
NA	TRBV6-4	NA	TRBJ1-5	TGTGCCAGCAGCGCAACTCCTGGTGATCAGCCCCAGCATTTT	CASSATPGDQPQHF
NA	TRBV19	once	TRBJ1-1	TGTGCCAGTAGTATCCCGGGGAACACTGAAGCTTTCTTT	CASSIPGNTEAFF
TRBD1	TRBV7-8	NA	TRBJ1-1	TGTGCCAGCAGACGTACAGGGGGCCCCACTGAAGCTTTCTTT	CASRRTGGPTEAFF
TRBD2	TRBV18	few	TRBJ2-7	TGTGCCAGCTCACCACCGACTAGCGGGCCGCACGAGCAGTACTTC	CASSPPTSGPHEQYF
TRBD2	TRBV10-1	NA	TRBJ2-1	TGCGCCAGCAGTGAGTCGGGACTAGCGGGAACCGAGCAGTTCTTC	CASSESGLAGTEQFF
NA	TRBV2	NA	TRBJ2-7	TGTGCCAGCAGTTCCGGCCTAGCTGCCTACGAGCAGTACTTC	CASSSGLAAYEQYF
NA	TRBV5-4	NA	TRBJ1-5	TGTGCCAGCAGCTTGGGACAGAATCAGCCCCAGCATTTT	CASSLGQNQPQHF
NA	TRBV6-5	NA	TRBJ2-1	TGTGCCAGCAGCTTCGGACTCAATGAGCAGTTCTTC	CASSFGLNEQFF
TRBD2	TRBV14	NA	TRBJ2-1	TGTGCCAGCAGCCGAGGACTAGCGGGAGGGGGGAGGTACAATGAGCAGTTCTTC	CASSRGLAGGGRYNEQFF
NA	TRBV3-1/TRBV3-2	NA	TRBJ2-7	TGTGCCAGCAGCCCCGTAGTGGGGCTGTGGGAGCAGTACTTC	CASSPVVGLWEQYF
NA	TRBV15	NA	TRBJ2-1	TGTGCCACCAGCAGAGGACAGGCCGTTCGGTGGGGTAATGAGCAGTTCTTC	CATSRGQAVRWGNEQFF
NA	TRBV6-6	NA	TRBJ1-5	TGTGCCAGCAGGTCTTATATGGGGGGATCCAATCAGCCCCAGCATTTT	CASRSYMGGSNQPQHF
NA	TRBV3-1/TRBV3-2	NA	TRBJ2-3	TGTGCCAGCAGCCAAGAAGTACTAGCCACAGATACGCAGTATTTT	CASSQEVLATDTQYF
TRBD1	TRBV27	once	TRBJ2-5	TGTGCCAGCAGTTTAGACAGGGGCAGGGAGACCCAGTACTTC	CASSLDRGRETQYF
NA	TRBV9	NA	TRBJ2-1	TGTGCCAGCAGCGTCCGAGGGGAGCAGTTCTTC	CASSVRGEQFF
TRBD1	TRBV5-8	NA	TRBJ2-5	TGTGCCAGCAGCCCCGGGACAGGGGGAGGGGAGACCCAGTACTTC	CASSPGTGGGETQYF
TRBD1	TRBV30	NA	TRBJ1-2	TGTGCCTGGAGTGTACTCACCACCGGGACAGATATCCCCTTC	CAWSVLTTGTDIPF
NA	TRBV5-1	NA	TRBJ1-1	TGCGCCAGCAGTGGGGGGATAGGGAGGGAAGCTTTCTTT	CASSGGIGREAFF
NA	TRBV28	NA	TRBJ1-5	TGTGCCGGCATTCTTTTGGTAGCCGGGAGGGGGGAGCCCCAGCATTTT	CAGILLVAGRGEPQHF
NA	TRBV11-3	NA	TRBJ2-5	TGTGCCAGCAGCTTAGGTGGGAAGACGGGGGAGACCCAGTACTTC	CASSLGGKTGETQYF
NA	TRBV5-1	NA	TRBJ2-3	TGCGCCAGCAGCCTGAGGGTGGGAGAAACAGATACGCAGTATTTT	CASSLRVGETDTQYF
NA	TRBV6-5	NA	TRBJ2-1	TGTGCCAGCAGGAAACCGGGACAAGGGGCGTTCTTC	CASRKPGQGAFF
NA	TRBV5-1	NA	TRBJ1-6	TGCGCCAGCAGCCTTCAGCAGGGATTTAATTCACCCCTCCACTTT	CASSLQQGFNSPLHF
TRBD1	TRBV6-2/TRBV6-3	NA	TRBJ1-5	TGTGCCAGCAGCCCCGGGACAGGGGGATATCAGCCCCAGCATTTT	CASSPGTGGYQPQHF
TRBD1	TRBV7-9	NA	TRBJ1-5	TGTGCCAGCAGCTTGGTACAGGGGAACCCACAGCCCCAGCATTTT	CASSLVQGNPQPQHF
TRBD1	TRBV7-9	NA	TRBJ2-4	TGTGCCAGCAGCTTGGGACAGGGGGCAGACATTCAGTACTTC	CASSLGQGADIQYF
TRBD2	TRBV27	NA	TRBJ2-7	TGTGCCAGCAGTGCCGCCGGGACTAGTAAGTACGAGCAGTACTTC	CASSAAGTSKYEQYF
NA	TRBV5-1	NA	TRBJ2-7	TGCGCCAGCAGTAGAGGGAGCTCCTACGAGCAGTACTTC	CASSRGSSYEQYF
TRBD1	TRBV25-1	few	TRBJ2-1	TGTGCCAGCAGCCCCGATCCGATCGGGGACAGGGGACGTGAGCAGTTCTTC	CASSPDPIGDRGREQFF
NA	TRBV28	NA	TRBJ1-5	TGTGCCAGCAGTTTGCCCGGACAAAGCAATCAGCCCCAGCATTTT	CASSLPGQSNQPQHF
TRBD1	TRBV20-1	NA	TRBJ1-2	TGCAGTGCGAGGACAGGGCAAGGCTACACCTTC	CSARTGQGYTF
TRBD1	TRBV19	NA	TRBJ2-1	TGTGCCAGTAGTTTGGACAGGGCCTACTACAATGAGCAGTTCTTC	CASSLDRAYYNEQFF
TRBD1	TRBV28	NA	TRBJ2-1	TGTGCCAGCAGTTTGGACAGGGGGCTTGACAATGAGCAGTTCTTC	CASSLDRGLDNEQFF
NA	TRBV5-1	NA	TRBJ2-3	TGCGCCAGCAGCTTGGTCCCGGGACTCCCCACAGATACGCAGTATTTT	CASSLVPGLPTDTQYF
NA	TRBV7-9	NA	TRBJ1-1	TGTGCCAGCAACCCTAGGAGGTCCTCGCGAGGCGACACTGAAGCTTTCTTT	CASNPRRSSRGDTEAFF
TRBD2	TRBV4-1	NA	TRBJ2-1	TGCGCCAGCAGCCATGGACTAGCGGGAGTTACTGAGCAGTTCTTC	CASSHGLAGVTEQFF
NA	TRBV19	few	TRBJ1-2	TGTGCCAGTAGTATACGGGGTGTTGATTATGGCTACACCTTC	CASSIRGVDYGYTF
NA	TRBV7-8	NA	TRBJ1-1	TGTGCCAGCAGCCCTCAAGCCTATGAAGCTTTCTTT	CASSPQAYEAFF
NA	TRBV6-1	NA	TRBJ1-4	TGTGCCAGCAGTGAATCGGGTTTGGGTCCTAATGAAAAACTGTTTTTT	CASSESGLGPNEKLFF
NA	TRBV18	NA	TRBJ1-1	TGTGCCAGCTCACCTACGGCACAGGGCCCGAACACTGAAGCTTTCTTT	CASSPTAQGPNTEAFF
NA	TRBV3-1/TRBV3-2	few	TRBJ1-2	TGTGCCAGCAGCCAAGTGATCCTGACAGCATCTCTTCACTATGGCTACACCTTC	CASSQVILTASLHYGYTF
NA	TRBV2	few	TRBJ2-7	TGTGCCAGCAGTATACTAGAAGACGAGCAGTACTTC	CASSILEDEQYF
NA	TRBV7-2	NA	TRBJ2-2	TGTGCCAGGCCCGGATTGGCGGCGAACACCGGGGAGCTGTTTTTT	CARPGLAANTGELFF
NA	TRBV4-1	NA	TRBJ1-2	TGCGCCAGCAGCCAAGATTGGGCAGACAACTATGGCTACACCTTC	CASSQDWADNYGYTF
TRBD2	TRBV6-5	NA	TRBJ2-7	TGTGCCAGCACCCCTAGCGGGATGGTCTACGAGCAGTACTTC	CASTPSGMVYEQYF